This T cell receptor beta chain stems from a study of cytomegalovirus exposure and HLA in healthy donors. As concerns this clone: Its antigen is not known.

Findings and limits, study-wide: Previously analyzed data showed that most TCR beta V segments were productive at a frequency of about 90% or about 30%.

From germline, CDR1 is DFQATT and CDR2 SNEGSKA (reference sequence). V lost 7 bases and J 4 bases, leaving 11 bases between the germline ends. This CDR3 comprises 11 residues. Primers: 60 Vbeta forward and 13 Jbeta reverse. Here immunoSEQ multiplex PCR was the method, and the copy in TCRdb shows in-frame clones only, minus some. The table lists about 70,000 clones, with 1.7% in the top ten. Sequencing input: PBMCs. The source is a woman in her 30s in good health and CMV-seronegative. This rearrangement joins TRBV20-1 to TRBJ2-7; D is possibly TRBD1 (5 bases). DNA for the CDR3: TGCAGTGGGGGCCCCGCGTACGAGCAGTACTTC. Amino acids: CSGGPAYEQYF.